This is a list of T cell receptor beta chains from one sample in a study of blood T cell repertoires in COVID-19. Only in-frame clones appear in the TCRdb table, and some are missing; sequencing was by immunoSEQ multiplex PCR. Among 250,000 or so clones listed, around nine tenths were seen once. Input material: peripheral blood. These receptors were obtained from a man in his forties or fifties with active or convalescent COVID-19. CDR3s include the opening cysteine and the closing phenylalanine or tryptophan. The D gene is left open where the match is weak. Clone size, where shown, is once, few, many, or a class for clones that have expanded.

v_call	clone_size	cdr3_length	j_call	d_call	cdr3_aa	cdr3_nt
TRBV29-1	NA	14	TRBJ1-3	NA	CSVEMSYSGNTIYF	TGCAGCGTTGAAATGTCTTACTCTGGAAACACCATATATTTT
TRBV7-2	few	16	TRBJ2-3	TRBD2	CASSFTSSGAGDTQYF	TGTGCCAGCAGCTTTACGTCTAGCGGGGCAGGAGATACGCAGTATTTT
TRBV19	NA	15	TRBJ1-5	NA	CASSMGAGLNQPQHF	TGTGCCAGTAGTATGGGGGCAGGGCTTAATCAGCCCCAGCATTTT
TRBV7-6	NA	18	TRBJ2-6	NA	CASSLAGVKYSGANVLTF	TGTGCCAGCAGCTTAGCAGGAGTCAAGTACTCTGGGGCCAACGTCCTGACTTTC
TRBV30	NA	13	TRBJ2-7	TRBD2	CAWSAGRDYEQYF	TGTGCCTGGAGTGCCGGGAGGGACTACGAGCAGTACTTC
TRBV18	NA	14	TRBJ2-7	NA	CASSIAGSSYEQYF	TGTGCCAGCTCCATTGCCGGGAGCTCCTACGAGCAGTACTTC
TRBV19	NA	12	TRBJ2-4	TRBD1	CASSTDRGAQYF	TGTGCCAGTAGTACCGACAGGGGAGCCCAGTACTTC
TRBV11-2	NA	15	TRBJ2-1	TRBD2	CASSSNPGLGNEQFF	TGTGCCAGCAGCTCCAATCCGGGACTAGGAAATGAGCAGTTCTTC
TRBV19	NA	14	TRBJ2-5	TRBD1	CASGTGQGAGTQYF	TGTGCCAGTGGAACGGGACAGGGGGCTGGGACCCAGTACTTC
TRBV6-1	NA	12	TRBJ2-7	NA	CAASARADEQYF	TGTGCCGCCAGCGCCAGGGCGGACGAGCAGTACTTC
TRBV3-1/TRBV3-2	NA	14	TRBJ2-1	NA	CASSKSGPRDEQFF	TGTGCCAGCAGCAAAAGCGGCCCGAGGGATGAGCAGTTCTTC
TRBV4-2	NA	16	TRBJ2-6	NA	CASSQASVTGANVLTF	TGTGCCAGCAGCCAAGCGTCGGTTACTGGGGCCAACGTCCTGACTTTC
TRBV7-8	NA	16	TRBJ1-3	NA	CASSFLQATSGNTIYF	TGTGCCAGCAGCTTCTTACAGGCGACCTCTGGAAACACCATATATTTT
TRBV25-1	NA	18	TRBJ1-2	TRBD1	CASSEYGRGTGGAYGYTF	TGTGCCAGCAGTGAATATGGGAGGGGGACAGGGGGCGCCTATGGCTACACCTTC